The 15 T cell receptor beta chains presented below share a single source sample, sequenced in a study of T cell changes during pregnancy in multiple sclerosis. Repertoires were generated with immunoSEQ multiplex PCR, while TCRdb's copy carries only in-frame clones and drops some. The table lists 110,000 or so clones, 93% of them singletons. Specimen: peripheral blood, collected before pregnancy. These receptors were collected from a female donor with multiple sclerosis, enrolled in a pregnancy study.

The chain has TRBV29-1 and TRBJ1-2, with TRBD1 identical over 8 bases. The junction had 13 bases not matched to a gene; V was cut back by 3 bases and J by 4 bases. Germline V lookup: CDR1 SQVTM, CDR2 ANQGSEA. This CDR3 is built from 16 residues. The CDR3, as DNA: TGCAGCGTTGACCGCCCGGGACAGGAGAAGGGCTATGGCTACACCTTC. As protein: CSVDRPGQEKGYGYTF.

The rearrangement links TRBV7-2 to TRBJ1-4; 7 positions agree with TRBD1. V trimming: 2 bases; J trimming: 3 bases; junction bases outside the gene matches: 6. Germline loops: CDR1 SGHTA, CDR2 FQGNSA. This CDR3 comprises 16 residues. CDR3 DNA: TGTGCCAGCAGCTTACAGACAGGGACCCCTAATGAAAAACTGTTTTTT. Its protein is CASSLQTGTPNEKLFF.

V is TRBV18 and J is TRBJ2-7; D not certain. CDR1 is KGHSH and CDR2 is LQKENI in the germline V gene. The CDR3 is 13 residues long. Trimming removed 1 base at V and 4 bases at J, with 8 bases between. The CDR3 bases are TGTGCCAGCTCACCACGTGAGATTTACGAGCAGTACTTC. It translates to CASSPREIYEQYF.

The CDR3 protein is CASSPRGTSGQRGNEQFF. In nucleotides, the CDR3 is TGCGCCAGCAGCCCTAGGGGGACTAGCGGCCAGCGTGGGAATGAGCAGTTCTTC. V and J are TRBV5-1 and TRBJ2-1, with 11 bases matching TRBD2. J was trimmed by 7 bases and V by 4 bases; bases with no gene match: 16. From germline, CDR1 is SGHRS and CDR2 YFSETQ. CDR3 size: 18 residues. Drawing the rest from reference TRBV5-1 and TRBJ2-1, the complete variable domain is KAGVTQTPRYLIKTRGQQVTLSCSPISGHRSVSWYQQTPGQGLQFLFEYFSETQRNKGNFPGRFSGRQFSNSRSEMNVSTLELGDSALYLCASSPRGTSGQRGNEQFFGPGTRLTVL.

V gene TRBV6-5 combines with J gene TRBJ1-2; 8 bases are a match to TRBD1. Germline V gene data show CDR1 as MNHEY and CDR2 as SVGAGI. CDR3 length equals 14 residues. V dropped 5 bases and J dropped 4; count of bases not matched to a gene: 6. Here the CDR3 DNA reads TGTGCCAGCAGTCGAGCCGGACAGGGCTATGGCTACACCTTC. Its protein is CASSRAGQGYGYTF.

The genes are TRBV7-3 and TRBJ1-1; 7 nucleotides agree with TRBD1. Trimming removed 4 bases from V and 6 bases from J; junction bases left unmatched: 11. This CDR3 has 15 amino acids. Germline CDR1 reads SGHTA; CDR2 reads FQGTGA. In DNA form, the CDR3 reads TGTGCCAGCAGCTCACACGAAGGGGGCGACGCTGAAGCTTTCTTT. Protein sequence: CASSSHEGGDAEAFF.

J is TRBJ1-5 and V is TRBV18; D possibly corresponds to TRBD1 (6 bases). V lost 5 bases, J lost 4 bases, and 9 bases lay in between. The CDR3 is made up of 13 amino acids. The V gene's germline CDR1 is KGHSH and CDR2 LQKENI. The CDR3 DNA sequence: TGTGCCAGCTCATCTCAGGGGAATCAGCCCCAGCATTTT. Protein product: CASSSQGNQPQHF.

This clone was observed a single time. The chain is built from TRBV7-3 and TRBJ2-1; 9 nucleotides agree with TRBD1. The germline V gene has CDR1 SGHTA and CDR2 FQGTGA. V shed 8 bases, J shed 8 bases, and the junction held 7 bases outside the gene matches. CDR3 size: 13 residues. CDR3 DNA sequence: TGTGCCAGCCGACAGGGGGACTGGGATGAGCAGTTCTTC. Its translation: CASRQGDWDEQFF.

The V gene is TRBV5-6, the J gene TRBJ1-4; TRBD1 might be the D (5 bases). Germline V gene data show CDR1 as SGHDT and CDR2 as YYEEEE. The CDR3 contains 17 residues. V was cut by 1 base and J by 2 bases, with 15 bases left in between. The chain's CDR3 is CASSLIPTGGTNEKLFF. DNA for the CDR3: TGTGCCAGCAGCTTGATCCCCACCGGGGGGACTAATGAAAAACTGTTTTTT. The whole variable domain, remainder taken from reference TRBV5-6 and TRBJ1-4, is DAGVTQSPTHLIKTRGQQVTLRCSPKSGHDTVSWYQQALGQGPQFIFQYYEEEERQRGNFPDRFSGHQFPNYSSELNVNALLLGDSALYLCASSLIPTGGTNEKLFFGSGTQLSVL.

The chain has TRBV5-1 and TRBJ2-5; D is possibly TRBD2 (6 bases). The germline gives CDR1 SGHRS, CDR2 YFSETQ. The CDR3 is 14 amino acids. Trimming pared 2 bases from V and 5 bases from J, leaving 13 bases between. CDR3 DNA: TGCGCCAGCAGCTTTGGGGAGGTTGGGGAGACCCAGTACTTC. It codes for CASSFGEVGETQYF.

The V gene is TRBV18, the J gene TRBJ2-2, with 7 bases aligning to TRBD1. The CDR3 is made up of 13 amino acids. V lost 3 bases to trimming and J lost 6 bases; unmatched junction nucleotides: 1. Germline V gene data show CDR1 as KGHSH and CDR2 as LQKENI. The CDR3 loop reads CASSPGQAGELFF. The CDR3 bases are TGTGCCAGCTCACCTGGACAGGCCGGGGAGCTGTTTTTT. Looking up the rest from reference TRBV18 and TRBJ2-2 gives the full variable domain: NAGVMQNPRHLVRRRGQEARLRCSPMKGHSHVYWYRQLPEEGLKFMVYLQKENIIDESGMPKERFSAEFPKEGPSILRIQQVVRGDSAAYFCASSPGQAGELFFGEGSRLTVL.

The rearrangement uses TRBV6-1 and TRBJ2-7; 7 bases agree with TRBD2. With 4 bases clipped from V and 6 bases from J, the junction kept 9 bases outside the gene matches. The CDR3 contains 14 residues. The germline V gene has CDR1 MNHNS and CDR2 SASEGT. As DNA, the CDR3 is TGTGCCAGCAGTGCCCTGGGGGGGGAGATCGAGCAGTACTTC. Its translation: CASSALGGEIEQYF.

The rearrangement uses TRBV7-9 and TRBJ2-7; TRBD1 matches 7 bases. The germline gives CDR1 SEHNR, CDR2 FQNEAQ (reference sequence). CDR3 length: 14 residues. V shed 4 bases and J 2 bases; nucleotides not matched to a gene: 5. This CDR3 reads CASSSDRAAYEQYF. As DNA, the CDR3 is TGTGCCAGCAGCTCCGACAGGGCAGCCTACGAGCAGTACTTC. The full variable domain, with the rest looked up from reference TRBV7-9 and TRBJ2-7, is DTGVSQNPRHKITKRGQNVTFRCDPISEHNRLYWYRQTLGQGPEFLTYFQNEAQLEKSRLLSDRFSAERPKGSFSTLEIQRTEQGDSAMYLCASSSDRAAYEQYFGPGTRLTVT.

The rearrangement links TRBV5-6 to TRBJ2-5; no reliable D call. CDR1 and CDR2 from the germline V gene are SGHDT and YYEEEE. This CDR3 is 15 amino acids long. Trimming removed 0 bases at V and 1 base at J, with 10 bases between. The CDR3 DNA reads TGTGCCAGCAGCTTGGTCCGGCGGCCCCAAGAGACCCAGTACTTC. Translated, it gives CASSLVRRPQETQYF.

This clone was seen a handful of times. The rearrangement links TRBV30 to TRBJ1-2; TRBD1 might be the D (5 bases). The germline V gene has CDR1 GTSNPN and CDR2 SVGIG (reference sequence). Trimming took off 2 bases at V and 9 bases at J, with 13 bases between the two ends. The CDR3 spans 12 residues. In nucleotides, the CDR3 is TGTGCCTGGAGTCCTCGGGAGGGACGCTACACCTTC. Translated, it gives CAWSPREGRYTF.